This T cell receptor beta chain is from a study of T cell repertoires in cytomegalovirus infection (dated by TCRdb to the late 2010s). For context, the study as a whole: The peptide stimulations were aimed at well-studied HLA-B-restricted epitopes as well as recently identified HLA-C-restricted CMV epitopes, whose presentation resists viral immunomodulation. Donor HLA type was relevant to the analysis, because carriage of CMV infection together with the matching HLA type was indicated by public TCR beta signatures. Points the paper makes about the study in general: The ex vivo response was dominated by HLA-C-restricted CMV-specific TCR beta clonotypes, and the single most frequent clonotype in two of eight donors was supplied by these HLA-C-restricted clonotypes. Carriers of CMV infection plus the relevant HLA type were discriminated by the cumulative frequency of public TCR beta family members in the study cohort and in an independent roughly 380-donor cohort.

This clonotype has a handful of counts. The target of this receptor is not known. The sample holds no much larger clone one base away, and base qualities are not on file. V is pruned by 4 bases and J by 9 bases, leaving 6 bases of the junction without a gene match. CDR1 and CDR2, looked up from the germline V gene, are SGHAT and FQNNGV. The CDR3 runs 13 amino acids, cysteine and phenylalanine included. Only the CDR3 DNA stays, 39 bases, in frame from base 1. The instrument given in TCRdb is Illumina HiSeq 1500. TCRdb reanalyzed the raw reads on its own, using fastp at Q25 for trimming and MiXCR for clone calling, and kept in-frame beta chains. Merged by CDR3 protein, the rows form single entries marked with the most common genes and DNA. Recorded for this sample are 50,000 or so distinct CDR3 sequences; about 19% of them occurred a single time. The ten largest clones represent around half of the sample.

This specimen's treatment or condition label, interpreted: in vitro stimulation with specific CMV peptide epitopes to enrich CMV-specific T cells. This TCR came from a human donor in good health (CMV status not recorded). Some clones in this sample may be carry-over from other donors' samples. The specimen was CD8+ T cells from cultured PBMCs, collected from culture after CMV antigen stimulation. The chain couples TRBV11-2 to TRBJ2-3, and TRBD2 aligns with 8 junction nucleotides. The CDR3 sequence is CASSSRLARTQYF. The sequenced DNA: TGTGCCAGCAGCTCCCGACTAGCGAGGACGCAGTATTTT.